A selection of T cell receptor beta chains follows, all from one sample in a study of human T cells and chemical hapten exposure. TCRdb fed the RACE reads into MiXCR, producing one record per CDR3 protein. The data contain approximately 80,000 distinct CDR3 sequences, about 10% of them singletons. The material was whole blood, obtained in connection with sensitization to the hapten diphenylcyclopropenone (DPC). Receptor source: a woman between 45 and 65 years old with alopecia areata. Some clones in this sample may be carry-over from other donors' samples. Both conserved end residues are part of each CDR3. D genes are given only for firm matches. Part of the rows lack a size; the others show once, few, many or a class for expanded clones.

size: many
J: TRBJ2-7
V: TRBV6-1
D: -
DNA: TGTGCCAGCACCCTCCCCAGGGGCGGCTCGGGGCAGTACTTC
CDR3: CASTLPRGGSGQYF

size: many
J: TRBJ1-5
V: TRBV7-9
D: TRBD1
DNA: TGTGCCAGCAGTTTAGACAGGGGGCATCAGCCCCAGCATTTT
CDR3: CASSLDRGHQPQHF

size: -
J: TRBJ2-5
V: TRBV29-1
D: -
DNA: TGCAGCGTTGAATGGGGGCAGGAGACCCAGTACTTC
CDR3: CSVEWGQETQYF

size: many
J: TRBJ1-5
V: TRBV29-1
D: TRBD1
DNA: TGCAGCGTAGGGGACAGGGCCGATCAGCCCCAGCATTTT
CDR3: CSVGDRADQPQHF

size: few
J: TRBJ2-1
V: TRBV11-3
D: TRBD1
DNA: TGTGCCAGCAGCTTAGCTTCCGGGGACAGCTCCTACAATGAGCAGTTCTTC
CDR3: CASSLASGDSSYNEQFF

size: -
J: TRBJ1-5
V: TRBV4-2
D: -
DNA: TGTGCCAGCAGCCAACTTGGGGGGACACAGCATAGCAATCAGCCCCAGCATTTT
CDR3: CASSQLGGTQHSNQPQHF

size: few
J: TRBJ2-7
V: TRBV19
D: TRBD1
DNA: TGTGCCAGTAGACCCGGGACAGGGGGGTCCTACGAGCAGTACTTC
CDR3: CASRPGTGGSYEQYF

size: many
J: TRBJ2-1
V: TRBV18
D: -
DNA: TGTGCCAGCTCACGGCGGCAGGGAGGTATGAATGAGCAGTTCTTC
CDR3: CASSRRQGGMNEQFF

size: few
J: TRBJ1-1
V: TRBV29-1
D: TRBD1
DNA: TGCAGCGTCCGATACCCCGGGACAGTACGCCTTGAAGCTTTCTTT
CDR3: CSVRYPGTVRLEAFF

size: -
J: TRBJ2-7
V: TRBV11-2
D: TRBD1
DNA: TGTGCCAGCAGCTTAGCCGGGACAGGGGTGTACGAGCAGTACTTC
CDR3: CASSLAGTGVYEQYF

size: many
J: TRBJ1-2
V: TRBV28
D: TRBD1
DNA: TGTGCCAGCATGGTGGCAGGGGGGGATTATGGCTACACCTTC
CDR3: CASMVAGGDYGYTF

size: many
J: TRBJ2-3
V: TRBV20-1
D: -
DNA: TGCAGTGCTAGAGAAGGCGGGGCCCTAGCAGGGACGCAGTATTTT
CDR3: CSAREGGALAGTQYF

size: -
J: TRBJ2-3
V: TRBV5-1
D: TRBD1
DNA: TGCGCCAGCAGCTTGGTGCGTTCGGGACAGGGAGCCCCCACAGATACGCAGTATTTT
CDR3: CASSLVRSGQGAPTDTQYF

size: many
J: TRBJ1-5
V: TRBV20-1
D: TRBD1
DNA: TGCAGTGCCCTTAGACCCGACAGGGGGTATCAGCCCCAGCATTTT
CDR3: CSALRPDRGYQPQHF

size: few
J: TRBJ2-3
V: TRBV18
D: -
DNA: TGTGCCAGCTCACCAGGGGGAACCGGCACAGATACGCAGTATTTT
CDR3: CASSPGGTGTDTQYF

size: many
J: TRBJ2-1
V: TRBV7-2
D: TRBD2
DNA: TGTGCCAGCAGCTTAGCGCTTGGACTAGCGGGGGGGCGACTCAATGAGCAGTTCTTC
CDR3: CASSLALGLAGGRLNEQFF

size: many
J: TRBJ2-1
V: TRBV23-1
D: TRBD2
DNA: TGCGCCAGCAGTCAAGACTGGCTAGCGGGAGCAGTTGAGCAGTTCTTC
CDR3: CASSQDWLAGAVEQFF

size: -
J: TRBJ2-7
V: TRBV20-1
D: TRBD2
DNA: TGCAGTGCCCGTTCTGGGACTAGCGGCTACGAGCAGTACTTC
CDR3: CSARSGTSGYEQYF

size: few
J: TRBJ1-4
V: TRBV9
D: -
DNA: TGTGCCAGCAGCGTAGTGGGGGGCGCGAGTGAAAAACTGTTTTTT
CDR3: CASSVVGGASEKLFF